A selection of T cell receptor beta chains follows, all from one sample in a study of cytomegalovirus exposure and HLA in healthy donors. TCRdb keeps only in-frame clones here, not all; method: immunoSEQ multiplex PCR. The profile shows about 150,000 clones, 65% to 75% of them singletons. The sequenced sample was PBMCs. These receptors were obtained from a man aged 60 to 69 in good health and CMV-seronegative. Each CDR3 is given with its conserved first and last residue. The D gene is left open where the match is weak.

>TRBV2|TRBD1|TRBJ1-4
CASSDDRVATNEKLFF
>TRBV25-1|NA|TRBJ2-3
CASSELMGSSTDTQYF
>TRBV7-9|NA|TRBJ1-1
CASSLGGGAFF
>TRBV28|NA|TRBJ2-7
CASNPTVSYEQYF
>TRBV29-1|NA|TRBJ1-5
CSVGGDSNQPQHF
>TRBV9|TRBD1|TRBJ1-4
CASSFRDSRRANEKLFF
>TRBV6-5|TRBD1|TRBJ2-1
CASRRPTGGQFF
>TRBV9|TRBD2|TRBJ2-1
CASSVGAGREWGNEQFF
>TRBV23-1|TRBD1|TRBJ1-5
CASRDGQGLSNQPQHF
>TRBV4-1|NA|TRBJ2-6
CASSHWPSGANVLTF
>TRBV7-6|TRBD2|TRBJ2-1
CASSLSPLAGGHYNEQFF
>TRBV7-8|TRBD1|TRBJ2-2
CASSLLGPQGTGELFF
>TRBV25-1|TRBD1|TRBJ2-3
CASRDRGREDTQYF
>TRBV5-1|TRBD2|TRBJ2-5
CASSLAVAGEGETQYF
>TRBV5-4|NA|TRBJ2-7
CASSLDRARRGYEQYF
>TRBV18|TRBD1|TRBJ1-5
CASSHPPGQRTPQHF
>TRBV28|TRBD2|TRBJ2-1
CASSWPGLAGSYNEQFF
>TRBV6-5|NA|TRBJ2-3
CASRVAWSTDTQYF
>TRBV9|NA|TRBJ1-3
CASSVGGGMDGNTIYF
>TRBV6-1|TRBD1|TRBJ1-2
CASTGDRAFSYTF
>TRBV7-2|NA|TRBJ2-1
CASSLGAAYNEQFF
>TRBV28|TRBD1|TRBJ1-1
CASSPHPGGGNTEAFF
>TRBV5-1|NA|NA
CASSLEVGTDYEQYF
>TRBV6-1|TRBD1|TRBJ1-2
CASSEALRTGGVGGYTF
>TRBV27|NA|TRBJ2-1
CASSPGTFRLDEQFF
>TRBV29-1|NA|TRBJ2-2
CSAGNTGELFF
>TRBV19|TRBD2|TRBJ2-3
CATYSGSTDTQYF
>TRBV6-5|NA|TRBJ2-1
CASSFDSYNEQFF
>TRBV7-2|NA|TRBJ2-7
CASSLVGGDYEQYF
>TRBV14|TRBD1|TRBJ1-2
CASSQDIRDRGSYGYTF
>TRBV10-3|NA|TRBJ1-3
CAIKADALGGNTIYF
>TRBV19|TRBD1|TRBJ1-2
CASSTTGGFAYGYTF
>TRBV28|NA|TRBJ2-1
CASSKGLLPAYNEQFF
>TRBV5-1|TRBD2|TRBJ2-7
CASSLEAGSSYEQYF
>TRBV6-1|NA|TRBJ2-6
CAHRFDSGANVLTF
>TRBV5-5|TRBD1|TRBJ1-2
CASSLGGQGTYGYTF
>TRBV13|NA|TRBJ1-2
CASSLAGVNYGYTF
>TRBV13|NA|TRBJ2-6
CASRFQGSGANVLTF
>TRBV5-8|NA|TRBJ1-5
CASSLRIDGNRHF
>TRBV9|NA|TRBJ2-7
CASSARESAEQYF
>TRBV5-6|TRBD1|TRBJ2-2
CASVGQGSTGELFF
>TRBV5-1|TRBD2|TRBJ2-3
CASREIAGWALDTQYF
>TRBV4-2|NA|TRBJ1-2
CASSHPGGQGGGYTF
>TRBV10-1|NA|TRBJ2-5
CASSPGLKETQYF
>TRBV5-1|NA|TRBJ1-4
CASSPTTETNEKLFF
>TRBV9|NA|TRBJ1-1
CASSSQGTVTEAFF
>TRBV5-6|NA|TRBJ1-1
CASSLALGGRAEAFF
>TRBV6-1|TRBD1|TRBJ2-7
CASSARWDRGDYEQYF
>TRBV5-6|TRBD1|TRBJ1-3
CASSLFGTERNTIYF
>TRBV5-4|NA|TRBJ2-7
CASKEAGNPYEQYF
>TRBV6-6|NA|TRBJ1-1
CASSYPSEAFF
>TRBV7-3|NA|TRBJ2-7
CASSQGQRLPYEQYF
>TRBV7-8|TRBD1|TRBJ1-5
CASSVTGGAGQPQHF
>TRBV30|NA|TRBJ1-5
CAWSVDRREQPQHF
>TRBV9|TRBD2|TRBJ2-5
CASSFSGRGALGVETQYF
>TRBV19|TRBD2|TRBJ2-1
CASRELADNEQFF
>TRBV6-1|NA|TRBJ2-5
CASTPTREQETQYF
>TRBV5-1|TRBD2|TRBJ2-3
CASSLNSGSSDTQYF
>TRBV9|NA|TRBJ2-1
CASTPGDHNEQFF